This entry features one TCR beta chain sequence. Its cognate antigen has yet to be identified. No base-level quality is on record; no much larger clone is a single base apart. The data belong to a study of blood T cell repertoires in COVID-19 (TCRdb year 2020). Study-level background: Samples covering the acute and convalescent phases of COVID-19 were provided by collaborators in the United States, Italy and Spain. Sample metadata almost always included a de-identified subject ID, COVID-19 status, age in years and sex. Samples came from the ongoing ImmuneRACE study (first 160 participants) plus 1,254 subjects from 6 global collaborators. Where available, HLA class I and class II types were taken from metadata supplied by the sample provider and were not determined by assay-based typing. The repertoires were released in a freely available public database meant as a resource for research on the immune response to SARS-CoV-2. Subjects who had been exposed to COVID-19, were actively infected with it, or had recovered from it provided the deeply sampled blood TCRbeta repertoires that made up the dataset. The material from the prospective study consisted of cDNA or gDNA derived from T cells, B-cell-depleted T cells, or PBMCs.

The research as a whole found: Clinical and demographic metadata were provided uncurated, with the amount varying by source and participant.

Samples from volunteer blood donors who had recovered from COVID-19 were contributed by a second Seattle source. Each collaborating institution followed its own protocols to collect whole blood in K2EDTA tubes. Collaborator samples were shipped for TCRbeta analysis as frozen whole blood, isolated PBMCs, or DNA extracted from either sample type. TCRbeta CDR3 regions were amplified from genomic DNA using the immunoSEQ Assay, a bias-controlled multiplex PCR. In the paper's pipeline: Nucleated cell counts per sample were estimated from amplification of reference gene primers within the assay. To quantify the absolute abundance of each unique TCRbeta CDR3 rearrangement, sequence reads were collapsed and filtered. For each sample, productive Simpson clonality was calculated as the square root of Simpson's diversity index over productive rearrangements. TCRdb provides this immuneACCESS table in a form limited to in-frame rearrangements. Some clones are lacking; in checked studies, under half of them reflect an unresolved V gene, and why the rest are absent is not known. V and J calls plus clone size are reproduced from that table; the DNA served to infer D and trimming. For this sample there are 200,000 to 300,000 clones; roughly 90% appear just once. Of the sample, roughly 4% is held by the ten largest clones.

V and J are trimmed by 4 bases and 3 bases, and the gene matches miss 5 bases of the junction. The germline V gene (reference sequence) provides CDR1 PRHDT and CDR2 FYEKMQ. The CDR3 covers 14 residues, taking in both the cysteine and the phenylalanine. Solely the CDR3 DNA is kept, with 42 bases framed from the first base. The V gene is TRBV13 and the J gene is TRBJ2-7; TRBD1 matches 8 bases in the middle. This receptor was identified in a man in his 60s who had recovered from COVID-19. Sequencing was performed on peripheral blood. The sequenced DNA is TGTGCCAGCAGCTCACCGGGACAGGTCTACGAGCAGTACTTC. The resulting protein is CASSSPGQVYEQYF.